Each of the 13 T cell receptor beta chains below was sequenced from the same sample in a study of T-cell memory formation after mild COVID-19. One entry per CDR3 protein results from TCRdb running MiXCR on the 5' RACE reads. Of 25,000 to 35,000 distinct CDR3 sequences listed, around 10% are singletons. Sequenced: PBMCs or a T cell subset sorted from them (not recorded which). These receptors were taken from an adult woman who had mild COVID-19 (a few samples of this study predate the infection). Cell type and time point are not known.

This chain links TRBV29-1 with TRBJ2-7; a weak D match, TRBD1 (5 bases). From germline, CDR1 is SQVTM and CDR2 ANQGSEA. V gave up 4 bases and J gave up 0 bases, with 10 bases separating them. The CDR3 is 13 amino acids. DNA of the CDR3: TGCAGCGTTGCCTGGGGCACCTCCTACGAGCAGTACTTC. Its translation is CSVAWGTSYEQYF.

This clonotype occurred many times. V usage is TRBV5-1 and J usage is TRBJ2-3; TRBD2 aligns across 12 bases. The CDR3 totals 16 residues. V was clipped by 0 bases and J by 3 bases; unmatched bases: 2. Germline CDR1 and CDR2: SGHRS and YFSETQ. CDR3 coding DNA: TGCGCCAGCAGCTTGGCGACTAGCGGGGGAACAGATACGCAGTATTTT. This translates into CASSLATSGGTDTQYF.

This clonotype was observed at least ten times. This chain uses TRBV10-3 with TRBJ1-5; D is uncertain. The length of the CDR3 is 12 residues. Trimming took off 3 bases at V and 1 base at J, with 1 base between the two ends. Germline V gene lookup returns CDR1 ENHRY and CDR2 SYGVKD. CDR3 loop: CAISESNQPQHF. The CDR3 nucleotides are TGTGCCATCAGTGAAAGCAATCAGCCCCAGCATTTT.

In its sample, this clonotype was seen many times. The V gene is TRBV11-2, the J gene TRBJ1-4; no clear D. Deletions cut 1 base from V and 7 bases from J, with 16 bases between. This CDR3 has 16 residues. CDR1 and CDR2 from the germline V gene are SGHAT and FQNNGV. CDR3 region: CASSLGSLGYGEKLFF. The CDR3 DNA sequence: TGTGCCAGCAGCTTAGGATCTCTAGGGTACGGTGAAAAACTGTTTTTT.

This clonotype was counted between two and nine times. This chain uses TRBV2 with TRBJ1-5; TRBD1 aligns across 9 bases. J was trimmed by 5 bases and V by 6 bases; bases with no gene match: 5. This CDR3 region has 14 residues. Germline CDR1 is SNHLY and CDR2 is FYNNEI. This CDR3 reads CASSADRGYQPQHF. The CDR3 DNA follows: TGTGCCAGCAGCGCAGACAGGGGGTATCAGCCCCAGCATTTT.

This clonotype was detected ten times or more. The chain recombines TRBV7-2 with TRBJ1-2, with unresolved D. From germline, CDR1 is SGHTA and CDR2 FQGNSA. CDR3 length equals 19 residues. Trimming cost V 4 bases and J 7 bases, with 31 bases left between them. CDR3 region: CASSSYPPPGPHSFPGYTF. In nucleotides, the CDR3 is TGTGCCAGCAGCTCTTACCCACCCCCAGGACCGCATTCCTTTCCTGGCTACACCTTC.

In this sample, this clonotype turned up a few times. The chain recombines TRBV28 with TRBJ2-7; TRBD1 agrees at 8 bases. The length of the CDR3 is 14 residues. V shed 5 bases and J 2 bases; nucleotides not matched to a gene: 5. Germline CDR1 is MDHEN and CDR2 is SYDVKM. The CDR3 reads CASSVTGGTYEQYF. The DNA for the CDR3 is TGTGCCAGCAGTGTAACAGGGGGAACCTACGAGCAGTACTTC.

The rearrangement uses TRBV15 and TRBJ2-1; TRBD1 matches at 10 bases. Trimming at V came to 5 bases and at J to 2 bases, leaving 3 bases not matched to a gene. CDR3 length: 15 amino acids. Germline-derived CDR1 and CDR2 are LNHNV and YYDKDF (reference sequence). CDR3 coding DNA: TGTGCCACCAGCGTTGGGACAGGGGCCTACAATGAGCAGTTCTTC. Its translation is CATSVGTGAYNEQFF.

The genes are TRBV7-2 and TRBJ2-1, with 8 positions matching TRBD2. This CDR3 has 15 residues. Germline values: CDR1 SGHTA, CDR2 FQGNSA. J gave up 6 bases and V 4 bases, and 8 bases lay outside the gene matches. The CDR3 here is CASSSRLATANEQFF. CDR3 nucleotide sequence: TGTGCCAGCAGCTCCCGACTAGCGACTGCCAATGAGCAGTTCTTC.

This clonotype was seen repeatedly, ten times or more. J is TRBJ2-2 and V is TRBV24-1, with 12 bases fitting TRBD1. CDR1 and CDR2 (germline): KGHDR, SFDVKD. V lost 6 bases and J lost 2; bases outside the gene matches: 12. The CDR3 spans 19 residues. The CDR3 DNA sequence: TGTGCCACCAGTACCGGGACAGGGGGCTTCTCGTTTAACACCGGGGAGCTGTTTTTT. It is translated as CATSTGTGGFSFNTGELFF.

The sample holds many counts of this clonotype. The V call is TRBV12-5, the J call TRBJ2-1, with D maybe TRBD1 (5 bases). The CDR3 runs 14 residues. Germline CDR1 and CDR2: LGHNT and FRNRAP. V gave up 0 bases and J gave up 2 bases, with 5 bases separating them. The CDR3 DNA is TGTGCTAGTGGTTTGGTACAGGCCTACAATGAGCAGTTCTTC. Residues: CASGLVQAYNEQFF.

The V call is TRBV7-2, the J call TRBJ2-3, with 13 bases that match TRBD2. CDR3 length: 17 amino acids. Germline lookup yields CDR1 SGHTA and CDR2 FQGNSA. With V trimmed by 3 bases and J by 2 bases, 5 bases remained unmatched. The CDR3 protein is CASSLTSGGILTDTQYF. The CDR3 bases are TGTGCCAGCAGCTTGACTAGCGGGGGGATTCTCACAGATACGCAGTATTTT. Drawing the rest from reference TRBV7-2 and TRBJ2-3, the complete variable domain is GAGVSQSPSNKVTEKGKDVELRCDPISGHTALYWYRQSLGQGLEFLIYFQGNSAPDKSGLPSDRFSAERTGGSVSTLTIQRTQQEDSAVYLCASSLTSGGILTDTQYFGPGTRLTVL.

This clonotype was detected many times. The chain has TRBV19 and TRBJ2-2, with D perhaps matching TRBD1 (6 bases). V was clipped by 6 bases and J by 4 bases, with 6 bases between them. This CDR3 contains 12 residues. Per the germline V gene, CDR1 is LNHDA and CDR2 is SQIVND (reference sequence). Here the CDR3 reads CASRGATGELFF. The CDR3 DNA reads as TGTGCCAGTAGGGGGGCCACCGGGGAGCTGTTTTTT.